The sequence of this T cell receptor (beta chain) was determined in a study of blood T cell repertoires in COVID-19. On the study more broadly: The United States, Italy and Spain provided the acute and convalescent COVID-19 samples.

Original processing notes: Amplification with reference gene primers provided the estimates of nucleated cell counts. The table came from immunoSEQ multiplex PCR; TCRdb's copy has only in-frame clones and leaves some out. The DNA was the basis for D and trimming; V, J and clone size are from that table. The sample includes some 260,000 clones, more than 70% seen only once; the top ten take about 1%. This CDR3 has 15 residues. Germline-derived CDR1 and CDR2 are SGDLS and YYNGEE. V shed 3 bases and J shed 4 bases, with 16 bases lying between them. This TCR was sampled from a woman between 35 and 50 years old who had recovered from COVID-19. Sequences were obtained from peripheral blood. V is TRBV9 and J is TRBJ1-2, with a tentative D call TRBD1 (5 bases). CDR3 bases: TGTGCCAGCAGCGGCCGGCGGGGGTTCAGCTATGGCTACACCTTC. This encodes CASSGRRGFSYGYTF.